This T cell receptor (beta chain) comes out of a study of T cells in Graves' hyperthyroidism and ophthalmopathy. Study results and limitations: Ophthalmopathy cases were set apart from stable hyperthyroidism by a 13 V-J model.

TCR beta CDR3 sequences were amplified from RNA transcripts. The HTBI primer set drove a first-round RT-PCR of the TCR CDR3. TCRdb independently ran MiXCR on the multiplex PCR reads; one entry per CDR3 protein. This repertoire shows roughly 200,000 distinct CDR3 sequences, approximately 20% found once; its top ten account for 44%. This clonotype was detected a few times. Its cognate antigen is unknown. The sample consisted of blood. The source is a man aged 40-49 years with Graves' hyperthyroidism.

CDR3: CASSYLISVSVNQPQHF. The CDR3 nucleotides read TGTGCCAGCAGTTACTTAATTTCGGTGTCGGTGAATCAGCCCCAGCATTTT. This chain links TRBV6-2 or TRBV6-3 with TRBJ1-5; D is uncertain. This CDR3 region has 17 residues. Trimming took 1 base from V and 4 from J, leaving 17 bases between them. Looked up from germline, CDR1 is MNHEY and CDR2 is SVGEGT.